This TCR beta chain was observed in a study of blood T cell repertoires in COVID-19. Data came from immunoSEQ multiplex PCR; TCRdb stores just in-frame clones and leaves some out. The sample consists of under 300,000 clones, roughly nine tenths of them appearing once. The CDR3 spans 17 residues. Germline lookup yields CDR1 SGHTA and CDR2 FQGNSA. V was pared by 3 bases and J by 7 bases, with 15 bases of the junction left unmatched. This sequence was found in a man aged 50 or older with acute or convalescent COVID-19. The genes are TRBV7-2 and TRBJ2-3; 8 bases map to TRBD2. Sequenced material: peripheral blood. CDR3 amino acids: CASSLGLTYLAGNTQYF. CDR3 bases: TGTGCCAGCAGCTTGGGGTTGACGTACTTAGCGGGGAATACGCAGTATTTT. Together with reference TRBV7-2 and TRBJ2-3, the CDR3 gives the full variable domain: GAGVSQSPSNKVTEKGKDVELRCDPISGHTALYWYRQSLGQGLEFLIYFQGNSAPDKSGLPSDRFSAERTGGSVSTLTIQRTQQEDSAVYLCASSLGLTYLAGNTQYFGPGTRLTVL.